This T cell receptor beta chain emerged from a study of OX40 agonist ivuxolimab in advanced cancers. Study details: Prior anti-PD-1, anti-PD-L1 or anti-CTLA-4 therapy did not bar entry, and approximately 40% had some. Whole-study findings and limits: Clonal expansion was among the lowest in partial responders at 0.1-3.0 mg/kg, especially CD8+.

Germline CDR1 is WSHSY and CDR2 is SAAADI. V dropped 2 bases and J dropped 2 bases, with 7 bases sitting between them. The CDR3 is 13 residues long. Assay used: immunoSEQ multiplex PCR; TCRdb lists only in-frame clones, some missing. The sample comprises approximately 17,000 clones, 70% to 85% of which are singletons, and around 15% rests with the top ten. This clone was seen only a few times. As yet, its antigen is unknown. Anyone with autoimmune disease history or systemic immunosuppression was excluded. The chain links TRBV10-2 to TRBJ2-7; D tentatively reads TRBD1 or TRBD2 (5 bases each). The sample consisted of CD4+ or CD8+ T cells sorted from blood, taken in a trial of the OX40 agonist ivuxolimab. The receptor was derived from an adult with an advanced solid tumor such as melanoma, head and neck, liver or kidney cancer. CDR3 sequence reads: CASSEGTTYEQYF. The CDR3 DNA reads as TGCGCCAGCAGTGAGGGGACCACCTACGAGCAGTACTTC.